This TCR beta chain comes out of a study of type 1 and type 2 diabetes patients (TCRdb year 2016). Describing the broader study: Some 10 type 1 diabetes patients, a few type 2 diabetes patients and about 6 nondiabetic controls, all recruited in China, made up the cohort. Type 2 diabetes patients served as a disease comparison group for the type 1 diabetes patients. Sequencing of the TCRbeta libraries was paired-end and was performed on Illumina HiSeq 2000 or MiSeq instruments. When approximately 19-cycle amplification was compared with roughly 24-cycle amplification, V gene usage looked similar, suggesting that primer efficiencies were similar and PCR bias was random. The whole study generated roughly 19,000,000 paired-end reads. Throughout the study, CD4 or CD8 MicroBeads on MACS columns were used to positively select CD4+ and CD8+ T cells from PBMCs. The study profiled TCRbeta repertoires by high-throughput sequencing to compare type 1 diabetes, type 2 diabetes and nondiabetic individuals. What the authors observed across the whole study: Type 2 diabetes repertoires showed high diversity, significantly greater than type 1 diabetes repertoires in both CD4+ and CD8+ T cells. Type 2 diabetes and control samples had highly correlated V and J gene usage patterns, with the correlation between samples averaging about 0.97. Type 2 diabetes patients had few highly-expanded CD4+ clones (median one), and those clones made up a median around 4% of reads. Study groups were not matched for age and gender, which possibly biased interpretation. Because only a limited number of T2D and control samples were sequenced, some T1D-only HECs might also appear in more T2D or control samples.

Every diabetic patient fulfilled standard classification criteria for type 1 or type 2 diabetes, and glucose and C-peptide were evaluated using WHO-recommended methods. Exclusion applied to any donor with other autoimmune diseases or infections within the previous four weeks. From each participant, 7.5 to 10 milliliters of peripheral blood were collected. LymphoPrep density separation was used to isolate PBMCs. Its CDR3 holds 15 amino acids, cysteine through phenylalanine. Left in the record is the CDR3 DNA by itself, 45 bases read in frame from the first base. The junction shows trimming of 5 bases on V and 3 bases on J, plus 13 bases between the germline ends. The germline V gene encodes CDR1 MNHNY and CDR2 SVGAGI (reference sequence). With respect to this clonotype: Its antigen has not been determined. Nothing much larger sits one base from this clone, and base qualities are not available.

TCRdb shows the sequencer as Illumina MiSeq. For TCRbeta CDR3 amplification, the template was genomic DNA taken from the sorted T cell subsets. The TCRbeta CDR3 region was amplified by multiplex PCR with 30 forward and 13 reverse primers. AMPure XP beads were used to purify the PCR products, after which a second roughly 26-cycle PCR added indices and adaptors. Libraries were gel-purified using the QIAquick Gel Extraction Kit before sequencing. For the original study's pipeline: FLASH was used to merge the paired-end reads, and IgBLAST was used to align the reads to IMGT V, D and J germline references. Reads with less than 70% alignment identity to germline references were removed, leaving around 11,000,000 reads across the study. Following IMGT definitions, CDR3 boundaries, reading frame and productivity were assigned. Highly-expanded clones were defined as clones at or above 1% of reads, and diversity was measured by normalized Shannon entropy. Group differences in Shannon entropy were tested with unpaired two-tailed t-tests. TCRdb cleaned the public reads at Q25 with fastp, built clones with MiXCR and kept in-frame beta chains. All rows with the same CDR3 protein become a single entry with the most common DNA and genes. Here the V and J calls rest on TCRdb's processing, not on the authors' analysis. The sample includes approximately 260,000 distinct CDR3 sequences, with 47% observed a single time. Roughly an eighth of the sample is held by the ten biggest clonotypes.

The origin of this receptor is a man younger than 35 with type 2 diabetes. The source material was peripheral blood mononuclear cells (PBMCs). Rearrangement joined TRBV6-6 to TRBJ1-4; TRBD1 is possibly the D segment (5 matching bases). The encoded CDR3 is CASSEVWGANEKLFF. The nucleotides read TGTGCCAGCAGTGAAGTCTGGGGGGCTAATGAAAAACTGTTTTTT.